The text below deals with one T cell receptor beta chain. Its matching antigen is unknown. The data belong to a study of blood T cells in healthy people across ages. General study findings and limits: Strong correlation existed between TCR beta diversity and naive T cell percentage.

A sample-barcoded 5' primer and a J-beta primer mix were used in a second PCR of about 7 to 12 cycles. TCRdb redid the calling of the 5' RACE reads with MiXCR, one entry per CDR3 protein. This sample carries hundreds of thousands of distinct CDR3 sequences, approximately 55% of them seen once, and the ten largest clones take about 38%. CDR1 is KGHSH, CDR2 LQKENI, per germline. The V segment lost 3 bases and the J segment 5 bases; nucleotides outside the gene matches: 5. The CDR3 is 16 amino acids. The chain combines TRBV18 with TRBJ2-5; TRBD2 agrees at 14 bases. The source is a man older than 75 in good health. Sequences were obtained from blood. The CDR3 DNA reads TGTGCCAGCTCACCGGGGACTAGCGGGAGTTTCGAGACCCAGTACTTC. Translated: CASSPGTSGSFETQYF.